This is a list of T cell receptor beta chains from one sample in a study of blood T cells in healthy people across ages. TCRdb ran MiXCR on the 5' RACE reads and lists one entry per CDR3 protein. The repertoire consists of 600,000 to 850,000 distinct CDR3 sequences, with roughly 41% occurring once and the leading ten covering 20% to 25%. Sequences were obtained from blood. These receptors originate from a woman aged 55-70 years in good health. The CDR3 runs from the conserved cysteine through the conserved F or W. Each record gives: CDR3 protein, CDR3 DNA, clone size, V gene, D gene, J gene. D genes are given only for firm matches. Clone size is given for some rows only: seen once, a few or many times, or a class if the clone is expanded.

cdr3_aa: CSVGDRESTEAFF
cdr3_nt: TGCAGCGTTGGGGACAGGGAGAGCACTGAAGCTTTCTTT
clone_size: .
v_call: TRBV29-1
d_call: TRBD1
j_call: TRBJ1-1

cdr3_aa: CSARDSRTSGSYEQYF
cdr3_nt: TGCAGTGCTAGAGATAGTAGGACTAGCGGGAGCTACGAGCAGTACTTC
clone_size: many
v_call: TRBV20-1
d_call: TRBD2
j_call: TRBJ2-7

cdr3_aa: CASSSAPRPEQFF
cdr3_nt: TGTGCCAGCAGTTCCGCCCCCCGTCCAGAGCAGTTCTTC
clone_size: .
v_call: TRBV7-2
d_call: .
j_call: TRBJ2-1

cdr3_aa: CASRPRLADSGANVLTF
cdr3_nt: TGTGCCAGCAGACCCCGACTAGCGGATTCTGGGGCCAACGTCCTGACTTTC
clone_size: few
v_call: TRBV6-1
d_call: TRBD2
j_call: TRBJ2-6

cdr3_aa: CASSALSGRAEQYF
cdr3_nt: TGTGCCAGCAGCGCCCTTAGTGGGAGGGCAGAGCAGTACTTC
clone_size: few
v_call: TRBV7-9
d_call: TRBD2
j_call: TRBJ2-7

cdr3_aa: CASSHRDRAVNTEAFF
cdr3_nt: TGCGCCAGCAGCCATAGGGACAGGGCGGTGAACACTGAAGCTTTCTTT
clone_size: .
v_call: TRBV4-1
d_call: TRBD1
j_call: TRBJ1-1

cdr3_aa: CASSVNGMYGYTF
cdr3_nt: TGTGCCAGCAGTGTCAACGGGATGTATGGCTACACCTTC
clone_size: .
v_call: TRBV25-1
d_call: .
j_call: TRBJ1-2

cdr3_aa: CASSLRLANTGELFF
cdr3_nt: TGTGCCAGCAGCTTAAGACTAGCCAACACCGGGGAGCTGTTTTTT
clone_size: .
v_call: TRBV7-2
d_call: TRBD2
j_call: TRBJ2-2

cdr3_aa: CASEEDGRDGYTF
cdr3_nt: TGTGCCAGCGAAGAAGACGGCAGGGATGGCTACACCTTC
clone_size: few
v_call: TRBV6-1
d_call: .
j_call: TRBJ1-2

cdr3_aa: CSVEILSEQGGYGYTF
cdr3_nt: TGCAGCGTTGAAATACTCAGTGAGCAGGGGGGCTATGGCTACACCTTC
clone_size: .
v_call: TRBV29-1
d_call: TRBD1
j_call: TRBJ1-2

cdr3_aa: CASSFWVASGGPSSYNEQFF
cdr3_nt: TGTGCCAGCAGCTTTTGGGTGGCTAGCGGGGGTCCCAGCTCCTACAATGAGCAGTTCTTC
clone_size: .
v_call: TRBV13
d_call: TRBD2
j_call: TRBJ2-1

cdr3_aa: CASAGDSGSYNEQYF
cdr3_nt: TGCGCCAGCGCAGGGGATTCGGGCTCCTACAATGAGCAGTACTTC
clone_size: .
v_call: TRBV5-1
d_call: .
j_call: TRBJ2-7

cdr3_aa: CAGSLLTVTSTDTQYF
cdr3_nt: TGTGCCGGCAGCCTATTGACGGTCACTAGCACAGATACGCAGTATTTT
clone_size: few
v_call: TRBV7-9
d_call: .
j_call: TRBJ2-3

cdr3_aa: CASSSTGLSTDTQYF
cdr3_nt: TGTGCCAGCAGTTCGACAGGGTTGAGCACAGATACGCAGTATTTT
clone_size: .
v_call: TRBV12-3/TRBV12-4
d_call: TRBD1
j_call: TRBJ2-3

cdr3_aa: CASTIRRAGTEAFF
cdr3_nt: TGTGCCAGCACCATTCGACGGGCTGGCACTGAAGCTTTCTTT
clone_size: few
v_call: TRBV7-8
d_call: .
j_call: TRBJ1-1

cdr3_aa: CASSFDLANYNEQFF
cdr3_nt: TGCGCCAGCAGCTTTGACCTAGCGAACTACAATGAGCAGTTCTTC
clone_size: few
v_call: TRBV5-1
d_call: .
j_call: TRBJ2-1

cdr3_aa: CASNTPGQGNYGYTF
cdr3_nt: TGTGCCAGTAACACGCCGGGACAGGGTAACTATGGCTACACCTTC
clone_size: few
v_call: TRBV19
d_call: TRBD1
j_call: TRBJ1-2

cdr3_aa: CASSSLGSPYEQYF
cdr3_nt: TGCGCCAGCAGCTCCCTGGGGAGCCCCTACGAGCAGTACTTC
clone_size: .
v_call: TRBV5-1
d_call: .
j_call: TRBJ2-7

cdr3_aa: CSVEVRTGLAGGRPQYF
cdr3_nt: TGCAGCGTTGAAGTCAGAACTGGACTAGCGGGGGGGCGCCCGCAGTATTTT
clone_size: .
v_call: TRBV29-1
d_call: TRBD2
j_call: TRBJ2-3

cdr3_aa: CASSNGPQETQYF
cdr3_nt: TGTGCCAGCAGCAACGGACCTCAAGAGACCCAGTACTTC
clone_size: few
v_call: TRBV7-8
d_call: .
j_call: TRBJ2-5

cdr3_aa: CASSVLPGGLSTDTQYF
cdr3_nt: TGTGCCAGCAGCGTTTTGCCGGGGGGGCTTTCCACAGATACGCAGTATTTT
clone_size: .
v_call: TRBV9
d_call: TRBD2
j_call: TRBJ2-3